This TCR beta chain originates from a study of blood T cell repertoires in COVID-19. Study-wide background: COVID-19 samples, acute and convalescent, were from the United States, Italy and Spain. T cells, B-cell-depleted T cells, or PBMCs provided the cDNA or gDNA that served as material.

This clone was counted between two and nine times. As originally analysed: By means of reference gene primer amplification, nucleated cell counts were estimated. TCRdb keeps only in-frame clones here, not all; method: immunoSEQ multiplex PCR. The V and J calls and the clone size are those of that table, but D and trimming were determined from the DNA. This sample has some 250,000 clones; more than 70% occur once, and the top ten carry 0.99%. The origin of this receptor is a woman aged 40 to 49 who had recovered from COVID-19. Material for sequencing was peripheral blood.

CDR3: CASSHGTSGIPVEQYF. The CDR3 DNA reads as TGTGCCAGCAGCCATGGGACTAGCGGGATCCCAGTGGAGCAGTACTTC. The chain employs TRBV7-2 and TRBJ2-7; TRBD2 aligns across 13 bases. This CDR3 contains 16 residues. V shed 5 bases and J 7 bases; nucleotides not matched to a gene: 11. Looked up from germline, CDR1 is SGHTA and CDR2 is FQGNSA.